This entry lists 5 T cell receptor beta chains sequenced from one sample in a study of blood T cell repertoires in COVID-19. The protocol was immunoSEQ multiplex PCR, while the TCRdb copy is restricted to in-frame clones and leaves out a portion. The table lists about 56,000 clones, about 91% of them singletons. The sequencing sample was made of peripheral blood. The receptors were gathered from a woman aged 55-70 years with COVID-19, enrolled during active disease.

The chain joins TRBV9 to TRBJ1-2; D may be TRBD1 (5 bases). Germline V CDR1 and CDR2: SGDLS, YYNGEE. V lost 0 bases to trimming and J lost 4 bases, with 10 bases between them. The CDR3 covers 14 residues. CDR3 sequence (DNA): TGTGCCAGCAGCGTAGGCGGACAACCCTATGGCTACACCTTC. Translation gives CASSVGGQPYGYTF. Complete variable domain (other parts from reference TRBV9 and TRBJ1-2): DSGVTQTPKHLITATGQRVTLRCSPRSGDLSVYWYQQSLDQGLQFLIQYYNGEERAKGNILERFSAQQFPDLHSELNLSSLELGDSALYFCASSVGGQPYGYTFGSGTRLTVV.

The chain is built from TRBV6-2 or TRBV6-3 and TRBJ2-6; 8 bases are shared with TRBD1. The germline V gene has CDR1 MNHEY and CDR2 SVGEGT. The J segment lost 2 bases and the V segment lost 5 bases, leaving 8 bases of the junction unmatched. This CDR3 comprises 17 residues. The CDR3 DNA sequence: TGTGCCAGCAGTAAATCGGACAGGGCGCCTGGGGCCAACGTCCTGACTTTC. Encoded protein: CASSKSDRAPGANVLTF.

V is TRBV18 and J is TRBJ2-6; D is possibly TRBD1 (6 bases). This CDR3 is built from 17 residues. Germline CDR1 KGHSH, CDR2 LQKENI. With 3 bases removed from V and 0 bases from J, the gap between germline ends came to 12 bases. CDR3 loop: CASSPRQADSGANVLTF. CDR3 coding DNA: TGTGCCAGCTCACCCCGACAGGCTGACTCTGGGGCCAACGTCCTGACTTTC.

The J gene is TRBJ2-6, the V gene TRBV3-1 (or the pseudogene TRBV3-2); D is ambiguous. The CDR3 extends over 14 amino acids. Germline loops: CDR1 LGHDT, CDR2 YNNKEL (reference sequence). Trimming took 5 bases from V and 3 from J, leaving 8 bases between them. The CDR3 DNA is TGTGCCAGCAGCTTTCGTGTTGGGGCCAACGTCCTGACTTTC. It codes for CASSFRVGANVLTF.

The CDR3 spells CASSLGLAGTGELFF. The CDR3 coding sequence is TGTGCCAGCAGCTTAGGCCTAGCGGGGACCGGGGAGCTGTTTTTT. The V gene is TRBV7-8, the J gene TRBJ2-2, with 9 bases aligning to TRBD2. CDR1 and CDR2 (germline): SGHVS, FQNEAQ. With V trimmed by 1 base and J by 5 bases, 2 bases remained unmatched. This CDR3 has 15 residues.